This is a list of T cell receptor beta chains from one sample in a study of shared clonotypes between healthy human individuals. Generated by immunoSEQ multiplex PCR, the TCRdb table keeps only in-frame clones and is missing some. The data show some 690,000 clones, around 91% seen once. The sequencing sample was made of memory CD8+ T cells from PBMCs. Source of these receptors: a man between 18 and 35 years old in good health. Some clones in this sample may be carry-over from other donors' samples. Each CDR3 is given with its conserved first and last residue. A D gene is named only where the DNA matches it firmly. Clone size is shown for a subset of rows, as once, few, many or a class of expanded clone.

CDR3: CATSRDYRTTAYEQYF
DNA: TGTGCCACCAGCAGAGATTACAGGACCACAGCCTACGAGCAGTACTTC
J: TRBJ2-7
V: TRBV15
size: once
D: .

CDR3: CASSLRGSGYEQYF
DNA: TGTGCCAGCAGCCTGAGGGGGTCCGGGTACGAGCAGTACTTC
J: TRBJ2-7
V: TRBV11-3
size: .
D: .

CDR3: CASSNGLYNEQFF
DNA: TGTGCCAGCAGTAATGGACTGTACAATGAGCAGTTCTTC
J: TRBJ2-1
V: TRBV28
size: .
D: .

CDR3: CATSPWGEYNEKLFF
DNA: TGTGCCACCAGCCCCTGGGGAGAGTATAATGAAAAACTGTTTTTT
J: TRBJ1-4
V: TRBV15
size: .
D: .

CDR3: CASSSGLAGVYEQYF
DNA: TGTGCCAGCAGTTCAGGACTAGCGGGAGTTTACGAGCAGTACTTC
J: TRBJ2-7
V: TRBV6-6
size: few
D: TRBD2

CDR3: CASSAQTGFDYGYTF
DNA: TGTGCCAGCAGTGCCCAGACAGGTTTCGACTATGGCTACACCTTC
J: TRBJ1-2
V: TRBV25-1
size: .
D: .

CDR3: CASSVPAAEQFF
DNA: TGTGCCAGCAGCGTGCCAGCGGCAGAGCAGTTCTTC
J: TRBJ2-1
V: TRBV7-9
size: .
D: .

CDR3: CASSLATQETQYF
DNA: TGTGCCAGCAGCTTGGCTACCCAAGAGACCCAGTACTTC
J: TRBJ2-5
V: TRBV13
size: .
D: .

CDR3: CASGGLGLHNEQFF
DNA: TGTGCCAGCGGGGGACTGGGCCTCCACAATGAGCAGTTCTTC
J: TRBJ2-1
V: TRBV2
size: .
D: .

CDR3: CASRLIWDEEDKGQRYYEQYF
DNA: TGTGCCAGCCGACTCATTTGGGACGAGGAGGATAAAGGTCAAAGGTACTACGAGCAGTACTTC
J: TRBJ2-7
V: TRBV27
size: .
D: .

CDR3: CASSLTGPPYEQYF
DNA: TGCGCCAGCAGCTTGACAGGGCCCCCATACGAGCAGTACTTC
J: TRBJ2-7
V: TRBV5-1
size: .
D: .

CDR3: CASSLIGGKYGYTF
DNA: TGTGCCAGCAGTTTAATCGGGGGGAAATATGGCTACACCTTC
J: TRBJ1-2
V: TRBV27
size: .
D: .

CDR3: CASSQETGSMNTEAFF
DNA: TGCGCCAGCAGCCAAGAGACAGGGTCCATGAACACTGAAGCTTTCTTT
J: TRBJ1-1
V: TRBV4-3
size: once
D: TRBD1

CDR3: CASAAGTNTGELFF
DNA: TGTGCCAGTGCAGCGGGAACGAACACCGGGGAGCTGTTTTTT
J: TRBJ2-2
V: TRBV27
size: .
D: TRBD2

CDR3: CASRVGSSYEQYF
DNA: TGTGCCAGCAGGGTTGGAAGCTCCTACGAGCAGTACTTC
J: TRBJ2-7
V: TRBV27
size: .
D: .

CDR3: CASSIDSLRTRYF
DNA: TGTGCCAGTAGTATAGACAGCCTTCGGACCCGATATTTT
J: TRBJ1-3
V: TRBV19
size: .
D: .

CDR3: CASSPPGTGYYEQYF
DNA: TGCGCCAGCAGCCCGCCCGGGACAGGGTACTACGAGCAGTACTTC
J: TRBJ2-7
V: TRBV5-1
size: .
D: TRBD1

CDR3: CASSQASWTGAGGANVLTF
DNA: TGTGCCAGCAGCCAGGCCTCGTGGACAGGGGCGGGAGGGGCCAACGTCCTGACTTTC
J: TRBJ2-6
V: TRBV4-2
size: .
D: TRBD1

CDR3: CASSLETSGRDTGELFF
DNA: TGTGCCAGCAGCTTAGAGACTAGCGGGAGGGACACCGGGGAGCTGTTTTTT
J: TRBJ2-2
V: TRBV7-9
size: .
D: TRBD2

CDR3: CASSLASGTGQYEQYF
DNA: TGTGCCAGCAGCTTAGCTTCCGGGACGGGCCAATACGAGCAGTACTTC
J: TRBJ2-7
V: TRBV7-9
size: .
D: .

CDR3: CASSLAKGLTDTQYF
DNA: TGCGCCAGCAGCTTGGCTAAGGGGCTAACAGATACGCAGTATTTT
J: TRBJ2-3
V: TRBV5-1
size: .
D: .

CDR3: CASSLRLQEDGYTF
DNA: TGTGCCAGCAGCTTACGTCTCCAGGAGGATGGCTACACCTTC
J: TRBJ1-2
V: TRBV13
size: .
D: .

CDR3: CASSVEGTDNQPQHF
DNA: TGTGCCAGCAGTGTAGAGGGGACAGACAATCAGCCCCAGCATTTT
J: TRBJ1-5
V: TRBV6-4
size: .
D: TRBD1

CDR3: CASSLSSGPYEQYF
DNA: TGTGCCAGCAGCTTAAGCAGCGGCCCCTACGAGCAGTACTTC
J: TRBJ2-7
V: TRBV7-6
size: .
D: .

CDR3: CASSLSGYNEQFF
DNA: TGTGCCAGCAGCTTGTCGGGCTACAATGAGCAGTTCTTC
J: TRBJ2-1
V: TRBV7-2
size: .
D: .

CDR3: CASSPRQVGGQPQHF
DNA: TGTGCCAGCAGCCCCCGCCAGGTGGGAGGTCAGCCCCAGCATTTT
J: TRBJ1-5
V: TRBV4-2
size: once
D: .

CDR3: CATSRGRPNTEAFF
DNA: TGTGCCACCAGCAGGGGACGGCCGAACACTGAAGCTTTCTTT
J: TRBJ1-1
V: TRBV15
size: few
D: .

CDR3: CASSQRAASGNQPQHF
DNA: TGTGCCAGCTCACAGCGGGCTGCCTCGGGCAATCAGCCCCAGCATTTT
J: TRBJ1-5
V: TRBV27
size: .
D: .

CDR3: CASSELPWYSSSVNTEAFF
DNA: TGTGCCAGCAGTGAACTACCTTGGTACAGTTCGTCGGTTAACACTGAAGCTTTCTTT
J: TRBJ1-1
V: TRBV6-1
size: .
D: .

CDR3: CASSEWASGQNEQFF
DNA: TGTGCCAGCAGCGAATGGGCTAGCGGGCAGAATGAGCAGTTCTTC
J: TRBJ2-1
V: TRBV9
size: .
D: TRBD2

CDR3: CASIGLYNEQFF
DNA: TGTGCGTCCATCGGTCTCTACAATGAGCAGTTCTTC
J: TRBJ2-1
V: TRBV28
size: .
D: .

CDR3: CSARDGEQYF
DNA: TGCAGTGCTAGAGATGGGGAGCAGTACTTC
J: TRBJ2-7
V: TRBV20-1
size: .
D: .

CDR3: CASGEGNQPQHF
DNA: TGTGCCAGCGGGGAGGGCAATCAGCCCCAGCATTTT
J: TRBJ1-5
V: TRBV9
size: once
D: .

CDR3: CASSVGGLGLEDTQYF
DNA: TGTGCCAGCAGCGTAGGGGGGTTGGGACTAGAGGATACGCAGTATTTT
J: TRBJ2-3
V: TRBV9
size: .
D: TRBD2

CDR3: CASSPRRGGPETQYF
DNA: TGTGCCAGCAGCCCCCGGCGTGGGGGTCCGGAGACCCAGTACTTC
J: TRBJ2-5
V: TRBV11-2
size: once
D: .

CDR3: CASSEFRVDEQYF
DNA: TGCGCCAGCAGTGAGTTCAGAGTGGACGAGCAGTACTTC
J: TRBJ2-7
V: TRBV10-2
size: .
D: .

CDR3: CASSYTAGRSYEQYF
DNA: TGTGCCAGCAGTTACACGGCAGGGAGGTCCTACGAGCAGTACTTC
J: TRBJ2-7
V: TRBV6-5
size: .
D: .